A single sample gave rise to the 8 T cell receptor beta chains below, sequenced in a study of T cell changes during pregnancy in multiple sclerosis. TCRdb keeps only in-frame clones here, not all; method: immunoSEQ multiplex PCR. Of approximately 52,000 clones listed, 92% were seen once; the top ten hold over 0.55%. Sample: CD4+ T cells from peripheral blood mononuclear cells, taken after pregnancy. The receptors stem from a female donor with multiple sclerosis, enrolled in a pregnancy study.

The chain combines TRBV7-6 with TRBJ2-5; no clear D gene. CDR3 size: 18 residues. V lost 3 bases and J 1 base, leaving 21 bases between the germline ends. Germline lookup yields CDR1 SGHVS and CDR2 FNYEAQ. CDR3 sequence reads: CASSFPLLTSPFQETQYF. CDR3 nucleotides: TGTGCCAGCAGCTTTCCCCTTCTGACTTCTCCTTTCCAAGAGACCCAGTACTTC.

The chain combines TRBV19 with TRBJ1-4; 8 nucleotides match TRBD1. The CDR3 is 18 amino acids. Germline-derived CDR1 and CDR2 are LNHDA and SQIVND (reference sequence). Trimming took 3 bases from V and 0 from J; bases not matched to a gene: 9. CDR3 sequence: CASSIGQGRVATNEKLFF. In DNA form, the CDR3 reads TGTGCCAGTAGTATCGGACAGGGAAGAGTTGCAACTAATGAAAAACTGTTTTTT.

The rearrangement links TRBV19 to TRBJ2-1; 13 bases are a match to TRBD2. The V segment lost 4 bases and the J segment 4 bases; nucleotides outside the gene matches: 10. CDR1 and CDR2 from the germline V gene are LNHDA and SQIVND (reference sequence). The CDR3 is made up of 18 amino acids. The CDR3 nucleotides are TGTGCCAGTAGTACAAGGACTAGCGGGAGAGCCTTGTACAATGAGCAGTTCTTC. This encodes CASSTRTSGRALYNEQFF.

This clone appeared once. The chain has TRBV20-1 and TRBJ2-7; D is undetermined. V was clipped by 6 bases and J by 2 bases, with 8 bases between them. The CDR3 covers 11 residues. CDR1 and CDR2 from the germline V gene are DFQATT and SNEGSKA (reference sequence). Here the CDR3 DNA reads TGCAGTGCCCTTGTAACCTACGAGCAGTACTTC. It encodes CSALVTYEQYF.

The chain has TRBV7-6 and TRBJ2-5; a weak D match, TRBD1 (6 bases). The CDR3 is 15 residues long. V gave up 4 bases and J gave up 1 base, with 13 bases separating them. From germline, CDR1 is SGHVS and CDR2 FNYEAQ. The CDR3 sequence: CASSYPTGPQETQYF. CDR3 nucleotide sequence: TGTGCCAGCAGCTACCCAACAGGGCCCCAAGAGACCCAGTACTTC.

The chain is built from TRBV7-2 and TRBJ2-7; perhaps TRBD1 as D (5 bases). CDR1 and CDR2 (germline): SGHTA, FQGNSA. The CDR3 has 12 amino acids. Trimming took 4 bases from V and 3 from J, leaving 7 bases between them. Written as DNA, the CDR3 is TGTGCCAGCAGCTCCCAGGGCTACGAGCAGTACTTC. Protein product: CASSSQGYEQYF.

The chain uses TRBV7-3 and TRBJ2-1; D might be TRBD1 (5 bases). Germline V gives CDR1 SGHTA, CDR2 FQGTGA. There are 14 residues in the CDR3. Trimming removed 3 bases from V and 5 bases from J, with 11 bases in between. CDR3 DNA: TGTGCCAGCAGCTTGGGGCAGCCGCACAATGAGCAGTTCTTC. Encoded protein: CASSLGQPHNEQFF.

The rearrangement joins TRBV5-5 to TRBJ1-3, with 10 bases lining up with TRBD1. CDR1 is SGHKS and CDR2 is YYEKEE in the germline V gene (reference sequence). The CDR3 is made up of 15 amino acids. Unmatched junction bases numbered 3, after V lost 3 bases and J lost 3 bases. CDR3 region: CASSWGQGSGNTIYF. Here the CDR3 DNA reads TGTGCCAGCAGCTGGGGACAGGGGAGTGGAAACACCATATATTTT.